This T cell receptor (beta chain) came from a study of STAT5B mutations in CD4+ large granular lymphocyte leukemia. Study-level results: About 25% of private leukemic clonotypes occurred rarely in other patients' non-leukemic repertoires.

Trimming took 5 bases from V and 0 from J, leaving 4 bases between them. CDR1 is MNHEY, CDR2 SMNVEV, per germline (reference sequence). The CDR3 runs 13 residues. For this clone: Its antigen is unidentified.

Generated by immunoSEQ multiplex PCR, the TCRdb table keeps only in-frame clones and is missing some. This repertoire shows fewer than 40,000 clones, over 60% found once; its top ten account for roughly 2%. The sequencing sample was made of CD4+ T cells from blood buffy coats. This sequence joins TRBV27 and TRBJ2-2; D gene uncertain. This receptor was identified in a human donor in good health. The CDR3 nucleotides are TGTGCCAGCAGTATCGCGAACACCGGGGAGCTGTTTTTT. Protein product: CASSIANTGELFF.